This TCR beta chain was documented in a study of T-cell reconstitution after alpha-beta-depleted transplantation in children. V was shortened by 6 bases and J by 0 bases, with 15 bases between the two germline ends. The germline V gene encodes CDR1 SQVTM and CDR2 ANQGSEA. The CDR3 runs to 15 residues. Unique molecular identifiers were built into the TCRbeta library. One entry per CDR3 protein results from TCRdb running MiXCR on the PCR reads. Of about 830,000 distinct CDR3 sequences listed, 16% are singletons. This chain joins TRBV29-1 and TRBJ1-3, with a possible D match to TRBD1 (5 bases). The sequence derives from a male patient between 10 and 17 years old who had a stem cell transplant for acute lymphoblastic leukemia, so the T cells may come from the graft donor. The sample in question was PBMCs, mostly from graft donor cells, obtained 360 days after TCRalphabeta/CD19-depleted stem cell transplant. CDR3 sequence: CSVSGRAYSGNTIYF. The CDR3 coding sequence is TGCAGCGTCTCCGGCAGGGCTTACTCTGGAAACACCATATATTTT.